The subject of this entry is one TCR beta chain. J was trimmed by 0 bases and V by 4 bases; bases with no gene match: 4. Germline lookup yields CDR1 LGHDT and CDR2 YNNKEL (reference sequence). CDR3 size: 15 residues. The data originate from a study of blood T cell repertoires in COVID-19. Study-level information: Acute and convalescent COVID-19 samples came from the United States, Italy and Spain.

Profiled with immunoSEQ multiplex PCR; TCRdb holds only in-frame clones, not every one. The table includes more than 40,000 clones, approximately 85% detected once. The sample taken for sequencing was peripheral blood. The V and J genes are TRBV3-1 (or the pseudogene TRBV3-2) and TRBJ1-2; 8 nucleotides match TRBD1. This TCR was sampled from a human donor in a cohort sampled during active COVID-19. The donor label of this sample is uncertain. CDR3 in amino acids: CASSPQGVANYGYTF. The CDR3 DNA is TGTGCCAGCAGCCCACAGGGGGTAGCTAACTATGGCTACACCTTC.